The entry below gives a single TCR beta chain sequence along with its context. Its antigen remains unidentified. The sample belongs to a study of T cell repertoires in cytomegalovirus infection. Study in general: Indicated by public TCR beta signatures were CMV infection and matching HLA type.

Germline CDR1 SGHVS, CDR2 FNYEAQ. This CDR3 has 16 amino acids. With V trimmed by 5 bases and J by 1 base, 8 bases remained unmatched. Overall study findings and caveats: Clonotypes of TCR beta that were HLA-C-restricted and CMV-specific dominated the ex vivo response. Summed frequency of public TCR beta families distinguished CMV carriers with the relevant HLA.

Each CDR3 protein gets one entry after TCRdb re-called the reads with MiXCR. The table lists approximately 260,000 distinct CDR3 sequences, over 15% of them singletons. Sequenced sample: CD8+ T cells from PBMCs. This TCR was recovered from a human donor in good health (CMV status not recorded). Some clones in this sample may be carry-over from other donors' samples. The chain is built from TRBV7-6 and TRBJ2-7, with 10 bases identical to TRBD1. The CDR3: CASSHGQGVASYEQYF. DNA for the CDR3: TGTGCCAGCAGCCACGGACAGGGGGTTGCTTCCTACGAGCAGTACTTC.